A single sample is the source of the 12 T cell receptor beta chains below, sequenced in a study of neurological immune-mediated disorders (dated by TCRdb to about 2019). Library prep was done by 5' RACE. These reads were obtained on an Illumina HiSeq 2500. Through fastp at Q25 and MiXCR, TCRdb rebuilt clones from the public reads, retaining in-frame beta chains. Under each unique CDR3 protein, matching rows form one entry showing the most common genes and DNA. This sample lists about 40,000 distinct CDR3 sequences; more than 12% were detected once. The ten largest make up 3% to 4.5% of the sample. Sequences were obtained from CD4+ T cells from blood. These receptors were obtained from a woman in her fifties or sixties with HTLV-1-associated myelopathy (HAM/TSP).

V and J are TRBV29-1 and TRBJ2-1, with 9 bases that match TRBD2. The CDR3 length is 13 residues. Germline-derived CDR1 and CDR2 are SQVTM and ANQGSEA. The J segment lost 15 bases and the V segment lost 6 bases, leaving 15 bases of the junction unmatched. CDR3 protein: CSVMTSGGGEGFF. CDR3 nucleotide sequence: TGCAGCGTCATGACTAGCGGTGGGGGGGAGGGGTTCTTC.

This clonotype was counted a few times. This CDR3 is CASSYSGAANQPQHF. CDR3 DNA sequence: TGTGCCAGCAGTTACTCAGGGGCAGCCAATCAGCCCCAGCATTTT. V and J are TRBV6-5 and TRBJ1-5; possibly TRBD1 for D (5 bases). Germline V gives CDR1 MNHEY, CDR2 SVGAGI. The CDR3 extends over 15 amino acids. Trimming cost V 0 bases and J 3 bases, with 9 bases left between them.

The chain couples TRBV5-4 to TRBJ1-1, with 9 bases lining up with TRBD1. There are 15 residues in the CDR3. The germline gives CDR1 SGHNT, CDR2 YYREEE (reference sequence). The ends lost 4 bases at V and 5 bases at J; junction bases unmatched: 9. The CDR3 region is CASSHPDRGATEAFF. DNA for the CDR3: TGTGCCAGCAGCCACCCGGACAGGGGCGCTACTGAAGCTTTCTTT.

This clonotype was counted many times. The rearrangement links TRBV12-3 or TRBV12-4 to TRBJ2-1; TRBD2 aligns across 8 bases. The CDR3 extends over 20 amino acids. V lost 6 bases and J lost 4; bases outside the gene matches: 23. The chain's CDR3 is CASSSRPFVRSGEFYNEQFF. CDR3 DNA sequence: TGTGCCAGCAGCTCTAGGCCCTTCGTCCGTAGCGGGGAATTTTACAATGAGCAGTTCTTC.

This clonotype came up many times. This chain joins TRBV7-2 and TRBJ1-6, with D perhaps TRBD1 (5 bases). This CDR3 spans 15 amino acids. V lost 4 bases and J 3 bases, leaving 10 bases between the germline ends. The germline V gene has CDR1 SGHTA and CDR2 FQGNSA. The CDR3 here is CASSSEGLYNSPLHF. The CDR3 DNA sequence: TGTGCCAGCAGCTCCGAGGGGCTCTATAATTCACCCCTCCACTTT.

This CDR3 is CASSSSAGELFF. As DNA, the CDR3 is TGTGCCAGCAGCTCTTCGGCCGGGGAGCTGTTTTTT. The chain uses TRBV6-5 and TRBJ2-2; no firm D call. V was cut by 6 bases and J by 6 bases, with 8 bases left in between. Germline CDR1 is MNHEY and CDR2 is SVGAGI. This CDR3 has 12 residues.

This clonotype was counted many times. This chain links TRBV15 with TRBJ1-3; D unresolved. This CDR3 is 15 amino acids long. The V end lost 3 bases, the J end lost 0 bases, and 9 bases lay between the germline ends. Per the germline V gene, CDR1 is LNHNV and CDR2 is YYDKDF (reference sequence). The CDR3 protein is CATSRVQISGNTIYF. The CDR3 DNA reads as TGTGCCACCAGCAGGGTACAGATCTCTGGAAACACCATATATTTT.

This clonotype has a count of ten or more. The rearrangement joins TRBV9 to TRBJ1-1; D possibly corresponds to TRBD1 (5 bases). V was pared by 4 bases and J by 1 base, with 14 bases between. Germline V CDR1 and CDR2: SGDLS, YYNGEE. This CDR3 is 15 amino acids long. CDR3 coding DNA: TGTGCCAGCAGCCCTCCGGGACGGCAGAACACTGAAGCTTTCTTT. Protein: CASSPPGRQNTEAFF. Full variable domain (rest looked up from reference TRBV9 and TRBJ1-1): DSGVTQTPKHLITATGQRVTLRCSPRSGDLSVYWYQQSLDQGLQFLIQYYNGEERAKGNILERFSAQQFPDLHSELNLSSLELGDSALYFCASSPPGRQNTEAFFGQGTRLTVV.

This clonotype was seen ten or more times. The chain recombines TRBV19 with TRBJ2-1; 7 nucleotides align to TRBD2. Germline CDR1 LNHDA, CDR2 SQIVND (reference sequence). V shed 7 bases, J shed 3 bases, and the junction held 6 bases outside the gene matches. The CDR3 loop spans 14 amino acids. The CDR3 sequence is CASNMGGNYNEQFF. CDR3 nucleotide sequence: TGTGCCAGTAACATGGGGGGGAACTACAATGAGCAGTTCTTC.

The rearrangement uses TRBV7-2 and TRBJ2-2, with TRBD2 matching over 7 bases. V gave up 8 bases and J gave up 1 base; unmatched junction bases: 7. Germline-derived CDR1 and CDR2 are SGHTA and FQGNSA. This CDR3 comprises 15 residues. CDR3 bases: TGTGCCAGCGGGAGGGCAGGGCAGAACACCGGGGAGCTGTTTTTT. Translation gives CASGRAGQNTGELFF.

The V call is TRBV2, the J call TRBJ2-7; 8 nucleotides match TRBD1. The V gene end was trimmed by 5 bases and the J gene end by 3 bases; junction bases not matched to a gene: 6. Germline CDR1 and CDR2: SNHLY and FYNNEI. The CDR3 runs to 14 residues. The CDR3 loop reads CASSNGQGDYEQYF. The DNA for the CDR3 is TGTGCCAGCAGTAACGGACAGGGTGACTACGAGCAGTACTTC.

This clonotype has a count of ten or more. This chain connects TRBV5-1 to TRBJ1-4; no firm D call. V was trimmed by 6 bases and J by 5 bases, leaving 14 bases between them. Germline V CDR1 and CDR2: SGHRS, YFSETQ. The CDR3 has 14 residues. CDR3 loop: CASTSDSPNEKLFF. CDR3 sequence (DNA): TGCGCCAGCACCTCCGATTCTCCCAATGAAAAACTGTTTTTT.